Listed below are T cell receptor beta chains from one sample, sequenced in a study of OX40 agonist ivuxolimab in advanced cancers. Here immunoSEQ multiplex PCR was the method, and the copy in TCRdb shows in-frame clones only, minus some. The data contain roughly 59,000 clones, almost 95% of them singletons. This material consisted of CD4+ or CD8+ T cells sorted from blood, taken in a trial of the OX40 agonist ivuxolimab. The receptor set was obtained from an adult with an advanced solid tumor such as melanoma, head and neck, liver or kidney cancer. Each CDR3 is given with its conserved first and last residue. The D gene is left open where the match is weak. Rows give clone size only sometimes, using once, few, many, or a class for an expanded clone.

J: TRBJ2-1; size: -; V: TRBV12-5; D: -; DNA: TGTGCTAGTGGTCTTGGATGGGGGGAAGGGAGAACTGAAGAGCAGTTCTTC; CDR3: CASGLGWGEGRTEEQFF
J: TRBJ1-2; size: -; V: TRBV6-1; D: -; DNA: TGTGCCAGCAGTGGGGCCGCCCAGGGCTACACCTTC; CDR3: CASSGAAQGYTF
J: TRBJ2-7; size: -; V: TRBV30; D: -; DNA: TGTGCCTGGACTCAGGGCTACGAGCAGTACTTC; CDR3: CAWTQGYEQYF
J: TRBJ1-6; size: -; V: TRBV4-1; D: -; DNA: TGCGCCAGCAGCCAGGCCACAGGGCTTGATTCACCCCTCCACTTT; CDR3: CASSQATGLDSPLHF
J: TRBJ1-5; size: -; V: TRBV7-9; D: -; DNA: TGTGCCAGCAGCTTAGCAGGGAGTAGCAATCAGCCCCAGCATTTT; CDR3: CASSLAGSSNQPQHF
J: TRBJ2-2; size: -; V: TRBV15; D: TRBD2; DNA: TGTGCCACCAGTCGTCTAGCGGGGGGCAGCGGGGAGCTGTTTTTT; CDR3: CATSRLAGGSGELFF
J: TRBJ2-7; size: -; V: TRBV15; D: -; DNA: TGTGCCACCAGCAGAGATGGCGGAGAGTTTTACGAGCAGTACTTC; CDR3: CATSRDGGEFYEQYF
J: TRBJ1-1; size: few; V: TRBV4-1; D: -; DNA: TGCGCCAGCAGCCAAGAAGGGGCGGGGAACACTGAAGCTTTCTTT; CDR3: CASSQEGAGNTEAFF
J: TRBJ2-1; size: -; V: TRBV11-3; D: TRBD2; DNA: TGTGCCAGCAGCTTATCTAGCGGGGGCTACCATGAGCAGTTCTTC; CDR3: CASSLSSGGYHEQFF
J: TRBJ1-3; size: -; V: TRBV4-1; D: -; DNA: TGCGCCAGCAGCCAAGATAGCAGGGGCGCGGGAGGAAACACCATATATTTT; CDR3: CASSQDSRGAGGNTIYF
J: TRBJ2-1; size: -; V: TRBV4-1; D: TRBD2; DNA: TGCGCCAGCAGCACCTCCAGCGGGGGGCTTAACAATGAGCAGTTCTTC; CDR3: CASSTSSGGLNNEQFF
J: TRBJ2-7; size: once; V: TRBV30; D: -; DNA: TGTGCCTGGAGTAAGTGGTACGAGCAGTACTTC; CDR3: CAWSKWYEQYF
J: TRBJ2-7; size: -; V: TRBV5-6; D: -; DNA: TGTGCCAGCAGCCAGGGCTACGAGCAGTACTTC; CDR3: CASSQGYEQYF
J: TRBJ1-2; size: -; V: TRBV9; D: TRBD1; DNA: TGTGCCAGCAGCGTAAGCGGGGGGACAGGGTTTTATGGCTACACCTTC; CDR3: CASSVSGGTGFYGYTF
J: TRBJ2-1; size: -; V: TRBV5-4; D: -; DNA: TGTGCCAGCAGCTTGGGGTTCAATGAGCAGTTCTTC; CDR3: CASSLGFNEQFF
J: TRBJ2-7; size: -; V: TRBV6-6; D: TRBD1; DNA: TGTGCCAGCAGCCCGGACAGGGGGGAATCCTACGAGCAGTACTTC; CDR3: CASSPDRGESYEQYF
J: TRBJ1-1; size: -; V: TRBV7-9; D: -; DNA: TGTGCCAGCAGCTTATTCGGCCAGGGGAACACTGAAGCTTTCTTT; CDR3: CASSLFGQGNTEAFF
J: TRBJ2-7; size: -; V: TRBV7-9; D: TRBD2; DNA: TGTGCCAGCAGCTCCGGGACTAGCAGCTACGAGCAGTACTTC; CDR3: CASSSGTSSYEQYF
J: TRBJ2-3; size: -; V: TRBV5-4; D: TRBD2; DNA: TGTGCCAGCAGAGAGAGCGGGGGATTAGATACGCAGTATTTT; CDR3: CASRESGGLDTQYF
J: TRBJ2-3; size: -; V: TRBV27; D: -; DNA: TGTGCCAGCAGCACAACAGGGACAGATACGCAGTATTTT; CDR3: CASSTTGTDTQYF
J: TRBJ2-1; size: -; V: TRBV7-2; D: -; DNA: TGTGCCAGCAGCTTAATTCCCGAGGAGCAGTTCTTC; CDR3: CASSLIPEEQFF
J: TRBJ1-1; size: -; V: TRBV5-1; D: -; DNA: TGCGCCAGCAGCCAAGAGCCTGGGAACACTGAAGCTTTCTTT; CDR3: CASSQEPGNTEAFF
J: TRBJ2-7; size: -; V: TRBV6-5; D: TRBD1; DNA: TGTGCCAGCAGCCCACGACAGGGGCTGGGGGAGCAGTACTTC; CDR3: CASSPRQGLGEQYF
J: TRBJ2-7; size: -; V: TRBV4-1; D: -; DNA: TGCGCCAGCAGCCAAGGGGGCTCCTACGAGCAGTACTTC; CDR3: CASSQGGSYEQYF
J: TRBJ2-3; size: -; V: TRBV7-8; D: -; DNA: TGTGCCAGCAGCTTAGTGGTAGCAACAGATACGCAGTATTTT; CDR3: CASSLVVATDTQYF
J: TRBJ1-5; size: -; V: TRBV27; D: -; DNA: TGTGCCAGCAGGGGCGGGCTCCCCAATCAGCCCCAGCATTTT; CDR3: CASRGGLPNQPQHF
J: TRBJ2-1; size: -; V: TRBV9; D: TRBD2; DNA: TGTGCCAGCAGCGTCTCCGGGACTAGCGGGTTCTACAATGAGCAGTTCTTC; CDR3: CASSVSGTSGFYNEQFF
J: TRBJ1-2; size: few; V: TRBV9; D: TRBD1; DNA: TGTGCCAGCAGCGTACTACAGGGGGGATCTGGCTACACCTTC; CDR3: CASSVLQGGSGYTF